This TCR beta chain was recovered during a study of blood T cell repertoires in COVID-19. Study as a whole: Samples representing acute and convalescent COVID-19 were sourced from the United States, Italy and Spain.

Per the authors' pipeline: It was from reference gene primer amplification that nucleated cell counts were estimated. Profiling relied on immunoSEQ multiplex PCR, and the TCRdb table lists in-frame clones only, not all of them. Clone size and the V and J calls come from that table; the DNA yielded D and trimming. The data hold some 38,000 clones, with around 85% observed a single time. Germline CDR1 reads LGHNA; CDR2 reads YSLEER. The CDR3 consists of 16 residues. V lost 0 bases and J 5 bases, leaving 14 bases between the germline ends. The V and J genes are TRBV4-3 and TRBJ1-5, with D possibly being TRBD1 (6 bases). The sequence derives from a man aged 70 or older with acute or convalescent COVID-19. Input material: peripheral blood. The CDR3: CASSQDDFRGHQPQHF. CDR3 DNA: TGCGCCAGCAGCCAAGATGATTTCAGGGGCCATCAGCCCCAGCATTTT.